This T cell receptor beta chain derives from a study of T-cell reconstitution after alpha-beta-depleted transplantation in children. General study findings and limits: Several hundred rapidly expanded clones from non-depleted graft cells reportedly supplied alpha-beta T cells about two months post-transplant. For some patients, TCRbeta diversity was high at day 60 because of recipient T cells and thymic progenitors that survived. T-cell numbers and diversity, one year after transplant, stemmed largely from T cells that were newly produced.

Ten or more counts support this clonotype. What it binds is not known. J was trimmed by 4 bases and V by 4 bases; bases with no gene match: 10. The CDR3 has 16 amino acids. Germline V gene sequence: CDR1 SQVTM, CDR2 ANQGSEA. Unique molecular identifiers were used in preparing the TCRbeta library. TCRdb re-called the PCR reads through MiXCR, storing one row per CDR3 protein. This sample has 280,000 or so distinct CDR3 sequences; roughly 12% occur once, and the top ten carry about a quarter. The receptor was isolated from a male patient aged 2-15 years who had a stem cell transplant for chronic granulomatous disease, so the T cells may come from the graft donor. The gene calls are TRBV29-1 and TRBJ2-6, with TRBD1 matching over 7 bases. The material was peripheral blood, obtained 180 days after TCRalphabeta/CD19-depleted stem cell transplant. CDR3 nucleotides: TGCAGCGTTGTTGACAGGGTCCCCTCAGGGGCCAACGTCCTGACTTTC. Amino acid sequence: CSVVDRVPSGANVLTF.